Below, 21 T cell receptor beta chains from the same sample are listed, as sequenced in a study of blood T cell repertoires in COVID-19. Generated by immunoSEQ multiplex PCR, the TCRdb table keeps only in-frame clones and is missing some. In the table there are just under 45,000 clones, more than 75% of which are singletons. Sequenced sample: peripheral blood. Receptors were obtained from a middle-aged man with COVID-19, enrolled during active disease.

The chain combines TRBV10-3 with TRBJ2-2; TRBD1 agrees at 7 bases. The CDR3 loop spans 14 amino acids. Germline CDR1 is ENHRY and CDR2 is SYGVKD. V dropped 6 bases and J dropped 6; count of bases not matched to a gene: 7. In nucleotides, the CDR3 is TGTGCCATCAGCGGACAGGACACGGCCGGGGAGCTGTTTTTT. This sequence encodes CAISGQDTAGELFF.

The rearrangement joins TRBV5-6 to TRBJ2-5; 11 bases align to TRBD2. The CDR3 has 16 residues. Per germline, CDR1 SGHDT and CDR2 YYEEEE. Trimming cost V 4 bases and J 2 bases; bases outside gene matches: 7. The CDR3 nucleotides read TGTGCCAGCAGCCCGGGACTAGCGGTCCTGCAAGAGACCCAGTACTTC. Translated, it gives CASSPGLAVLQETQYF.

This clone was seen more than once but under ten times. The genes are TRBV11-3 and TRBJ2-7; 7 nucleotides agree with TRBD1. The trim removed 5 bases at V and 3 bases at J, leaving 13 bases unmatched. CDR1 and CDR2 (germline): SGHNT, YENEEA. The CDR3 contains 16 residues. CDR3: CASSPNGVQGDYEQYF. In DNA, the CDR3 is TGTGCCAGCAGCCCAAATGGGGTGCAGGGGGACTACGAGCAGTACTTC.

The V and J genes are TRBV27 and TRBJ1-1; D is unresolved. The CDR3 is 13 residues long. The V gene's germline CDR1 is MNHEY and CDR2 SMNVEV (reference sequence). The ends were cut back, 8 bases at V and 2 bases at J, with 12 bases in the middle. This CDR3 reads CASRWRSNTEAFF. DNA for the CDR3: TGTGCCAGCCGATGGAGGAGTAACACTGAAGCTTTCTTT.

The rearrangement links TRBV28 to TRBJ2-7, with D possibly being TRBD2 (5 bases). The CDR3 is 13 residues long. CDR1 is MDHEN and CDR2 is SYDVKM in the germline V gene. Trimming cost V 3 bases and J 3 bases, with 9 bases left between them. CDR3: CASSFGIYYEQYF. CDR3 DNA sequence: TGTGCCAGCAGTTTCGGGATCTACTACGAGCAGTACTTC.

The chain recombines TRBV29-1 with TRBJ1-2; D remains ambiguous. Germline-derived CDR1 and CDR2 are SQVTM and ANQGSEA. Between the trimmed V and J ends, which lost 3 bases and 1 base, there was a span of 9 bases. The CDR3 totals 13 residues. The CDR3 is CSVESEDNYGYTF. The CDR3 DNA sequence: TGCAGCGTTGAGAGCGAGGATAACTATGGCTACACCTTC.

The CDR3 sequence: CASSFAGNAGNTIYF. The DNA of the CDR3 is TGTGCCAGCAGCTTTGCAGGGAATGCTGGAAACACCATATATTTT. V and J are TRBV5-5 and TRBJ1-3, with D perhaps matching TRBD1 (5 bases). V lost 2 bases and J lost 2, with 11 bases in between. The germline V gene has CDR1 SGHKS and CDR2 YYEKEE (reference sequence). The CDR3 is made up of 15 amino acids.

This chain connects TRBV2 to TRBJ1-2; 7 bases fit TRBD1. The V gene end was trimmed by 6 bases and the J gene end by 6 bases; junction bases not matched to a gene: 7. The CDR3 extends over 13 amino acids. Germline V gives CDR1 SNHLY, CDR2 FYNNEI. CDR3 in DNA: TGTGCCAGCAGCCAGACAGGGATGGATGGCTACACCTTC. It translates to CASSQTGMDGYTF.

The rearrangement links TRBV15 to TRBJ2-7, with D unresolved. Trimming stripped 0 bases from V and 4 bases from J, with 7 bases between. CDR1 and CDR2 (germline): LNHNV, YYDKDF (reference sequence). This CDR3 has 13 amino acids. CDR3 sequence: CATSRDMLYEQYF. The DNA of the CDR3 is TGTGCCACCAGCAGAGATATGCTATACGAGCAGTACTTC.

The chain uses TRBV12-1 and TRBJ2-3; TRBD2 reflects the table's D call only, with no check against the DNA. TRBV12-1 is tagged as a pseudogene. The CDR3 runs 19 residues. The CDR3 here is CASSSLLGGTSVSTDTQYF. The CDR3 DNA reads TGTGCCAGCAGCTCGTTACTTGGCGGGACTAGCGTTAGCACAGATACGCAGTATTTT.

The chain employs TRBV29-1 and TRBJ1-1; no definite D call. Between the trimmed V and J ends, which lost 5 bases and 3 bases, there was a span of 7 bases. CDR1 and CDR2 from the germline V gene are SQVTM and ANQGSEA. The CDR3 contains 11 residues. The CDR3 spells CSVRGYTEAFF. The CDR3 DNA sequence: TGCAGCGTTCGAGGTTACACTGAAGCTTTCTTT.

This rearrangement joins TRBV12-5 to TRBJ1-1; TRBD1 matches 9 bases. CDR3 length: 14 residues. Germline values: CDR1 LGHNT, CDR2 FRNRAP. After removal of 4 bases from V and 4 bases from J, the junction contained 4 bases not matched to a gene. CDR3 nucleotides: TGTGCTAGTGGTTCTGGACAGGGGTTCACTGAAGCTTTCTTT. This gives the protein CASGSGQGFTEAFF.

This rearrangement joins TRBV7-6 to TRBJ2-5; possibly TRBD2 for D (5 bases). Germline assignment: CDR1 SGHVS and CDR2 FNYEAQ. V was trimmed by 1 base and J by 1 base, leaving 7 bases between them. This CDR3 is 14 amino acids long. The CDR3 loop is CASSLDGGQETQYF. As DNA, the CDR3 is TGTGCCAGCAGCTTAGACGGAGGCCAAGAGACCCAGTACTTC.

The chain combines TRBV19 with TRBJ2-7; 9 bases are shared with TRBD1. Germline V lookup: CDR1 LNHDA, CDR2 SQIVND (reference sequence). The CDR3 is made up of 16 amino acids. Trimming at V came to 6 bases and at J to 0 bases, leaving 9 bases not matched to a gene. The CDR3 DNA reads TGTGCCAGTAGCTCCCGGGGACAGGGAGGCTCCTACGAGCAGTACTTC. It yields the protein CASSSRGQGGSYEQYF.

The chain combines TRBV28 with TRBJ1-5; 8 bases match TRBD1. Germline CDR1 is MDHEN and CDR2 is SYDVKM. The CDR3 totals 15 residues. V lost 0 bases, J lost 6 bases, and 4 bases stayed unmatched. The CDR3 protein is CASSLWDRVVQPQHF. CDR3 in DNA: TGTGCCAGCAGTTTATGGGACAGGGTGGTTCAGCCCCAGCATTTT.

The chain employs TRBV5-1 and TRBJ2-1; 8 bases line up with TRBD2. Trimming cost V 4 bases and J 7 bases; bases outside gene matches: 10. The CDR3 length is 15 residues. Germline V gene sequence: CDR1 SGHRS, CDR2 YFSETQ. The CDR3 DNA reads TGCGCCAGCAGCGGCCTGAGCGGGGGTTCTAATGAGCAGTTCTTC. Residues: CASSGLSGGSNEQFF.

This clone was counted once. J is TRBJ2-5 and V is TRBV12-3 or TRBV12-4, with TRBD2 matching over 8 bases. The J segment lost 8 bases and the V segment lost 4 bases, leaving 6 bases of the junction unmatched. CDR3 length: 13 residues. The CDR3 loop reads CASSSGTSQTQYF. The CDR3 DNA sequence: TGTGCCAGCAGTTCCGGGACTAGTCAAACCCAGTACTTC.

The rearrangement uses TRBV24-1 and TRBJ2-1; 10 bases agree with TRBD2. The ends lost 2 bases at V and 2 bases at J; junction bases unmatched: 5. The CDR3 is made up of 17 amino acids. Germline assignment: CDR1 KGHDR and CDR2 SFDVKD. The CDR3 reads CATSDSSGSIPYNEQFF. The CDR3 DNA follows: TGTGCCACCAGTGATTCTAGCGGGAGTATCCCCTACAATGAGCAGTTCTTC.

The chain uses TRBV29-1 and TRBJ1-1; the D is unclear. The CDR3 runs to 12 residues. The V end lost 8 bases, the J end lost 2 bases, and 12 bases lay between the germline ends. Germline lookup yields CDR1 SQVTM and CDR2 ANQGSEA. In DNA, the CDR3 is TGCAGCCTAGAAGGCGGAAACACTGAAGCTTTCTTT. This translates into CSLEGGNTEAFF.

This clone has more than one count but fewer than ten. The rearrangement joins TRBV10-3 to TRBJ2-7; TRBD1 matches at 7 bases. Losses at the gene ends were 8 bases for V and 7 bases for J; bases not matched to a gene: 11. The CDR3 has 13 residues. Germline V lookup: CDR1 ENHRY, CDR2 SYGVKD. The CDR3 loop is CAIGRDSLSEQYF. CDR3 sequence (DNA): TGTGCCATCGGCCGGGACAGTTTGTCGGAGCAGTACTTC.

The V call is TRBV5-1, the J call TRBJ2-2, with no clear D. V lost 1 base to trimming and J lost 1 base, with 8 bases between them. The CDR3 covers 15 residues. The germline CDR1 and CDR2 sequences are SGHRS and YFSETQ. In DNA form, the CDR3 reads TGCGCCAGCAGCTTGACTGCTCTGAACACCGGGGAGCTGTTTTTT. Its protein is CASSLTALNTGELFF.